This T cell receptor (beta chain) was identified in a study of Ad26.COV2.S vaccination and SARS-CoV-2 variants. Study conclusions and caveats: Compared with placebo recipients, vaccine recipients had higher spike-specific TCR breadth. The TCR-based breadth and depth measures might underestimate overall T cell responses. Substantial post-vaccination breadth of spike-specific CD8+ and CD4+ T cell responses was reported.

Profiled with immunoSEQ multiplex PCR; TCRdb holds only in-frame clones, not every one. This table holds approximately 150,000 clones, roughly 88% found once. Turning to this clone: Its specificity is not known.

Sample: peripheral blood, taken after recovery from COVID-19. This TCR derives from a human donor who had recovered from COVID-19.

The CDR3 sequence: CASSSWTGVLYGYTF. The DNA of the CDR3 is TGTGCCAGCAGTTCCTGGACAGGGGTTCTCTATGGCTACACCTTC. The chain links TRBV28 to TRBJ1-2; 9 bases agree with TRBD1. The CDR3 is 15 residues long. With V trimmed by 4 bases and J by 4 bases, 7 bases remained unmatched. CDR1 and CDR2 from the germline V gene are MDHEN and SYDVKM.